The clone carrying this T cell receptor beta chain appeared a few times. Its target is not known. The sample is drawn from a study of T cells after yellow fever vaccination. CDR3 length: 14 residues. V was cut by 5 bases and J by 8 bases, with 16 bases left in between. CDR1 is SSHAT and CDR2 is FNYEAQ in the germline V gene (reference sequence). MiXCR was run by TCRdb on the 5' RACE reads, yielding one entry per CDR3 protein. Here the sample spans 300,000 to 400,000 distinct CDR3 sequences, over 5% being singletons. Study findings and constraints: Weaker, the secondary response peaked sooner, at day 5 versus 15. Post-booster repertoires contained most primary-vaccination clones again (roughly 95% CD4, approximately 88% CD8).

The V and J genes are TRBV7-7 and TRBJ2-1, with D uncertain. The sample consisted of PBMCs, taken 5 days after the yellow fever booster vaccination. This TCR came from a man between 25 and 39 years old who received the YFV17D yellow fever vaccine. CDR3 sequence: CASSPDHILDEQFF. CDR3 bases: TGTGCCAGCAGCCCTGACCACATCCTAGATGAGCAGTTCTTC.